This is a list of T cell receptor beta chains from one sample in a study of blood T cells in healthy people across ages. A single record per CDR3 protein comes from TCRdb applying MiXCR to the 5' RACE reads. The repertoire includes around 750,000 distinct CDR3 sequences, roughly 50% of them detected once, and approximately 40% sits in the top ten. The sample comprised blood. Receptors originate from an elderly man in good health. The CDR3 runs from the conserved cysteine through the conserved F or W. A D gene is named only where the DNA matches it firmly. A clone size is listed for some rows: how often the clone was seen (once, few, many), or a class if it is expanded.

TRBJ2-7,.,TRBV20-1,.,TGCAGTGCTAGCCCCAAAGCGGGTCTTGCCTACGAGCAGTACTTC,CSASPKAGLAYEQYF
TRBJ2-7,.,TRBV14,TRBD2,TGTGCCAGCAGCCAAGATCGCGGGACTACCAGATACTACGAGCAGTACTTC,CASSQDRGTTRYYEQYF
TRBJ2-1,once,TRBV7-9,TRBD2,TGTGCCAGCAGCTCGCCGGGACTAGGGCATGAGCAGTTCTTC,CASSSPGLGHEQFF
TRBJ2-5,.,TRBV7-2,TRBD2,TGTGCCAGCAGCCCGGGACTAGCGGGAGGTCCCCAGTACTTC,CASSPGLAGGPQYF
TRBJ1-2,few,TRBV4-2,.,TGTGCCAGCAGCCCGCCTCGCGAGGGAACAGGCGGCTACACCTTC,CASSPPREGTGGYTF
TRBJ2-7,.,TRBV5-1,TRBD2,TGCGCCAGCAGCTTAGTAGCGGGAGAGTCCTACGAGCAGTACTTC,CASSLVAGESYEQYF
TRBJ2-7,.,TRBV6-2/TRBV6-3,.,TGTGCCAGCAGTTACGATAGCAGGGGGGCCCACGAGCAGTACTTC,CASSYDSRGAHEQYF
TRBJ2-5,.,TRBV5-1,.,TGCGCCAGCAGCTTGGGTGATCCGTTGGAGACCCAGTACTTC,CASSLGDPLETQYF
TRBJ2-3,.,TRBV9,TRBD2,TGTGCCAGCAGCGTCACTAGCGGGAGGGTTTTGGCAGATACGCAGTATTTT,CASSVTSGRVLADTQYF
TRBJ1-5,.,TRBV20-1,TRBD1,TGCAGTGCTAGATGGGGGACAGTTAGCAATCAGCCCCAGCATTTT,CSARWGTVSNQPQHF
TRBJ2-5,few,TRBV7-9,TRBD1,TGTGCCAGCAGCCGAGCCCCGGGACAGCCCAAGACCCAGTACTTC,CASSRAPGQPKTQYF
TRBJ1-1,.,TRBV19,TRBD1,TGTGCCAGTAGTATCGGTCCCCGGACAGGGAGTAGGGGGACTGAAGCTTTCTTT,CASSIGPRTGSRGTEAFF
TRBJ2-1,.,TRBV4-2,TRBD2,TGTGCCAGCAGCCAACTGCTAGCGGGTTACAATGAGCAGTTCTTC,CASSQLLAGYNEQFF
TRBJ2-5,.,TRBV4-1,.,TGCGCCAGCAGCCAAGAGGAAATGGGGGGGGCGACCCAGTACTTC,CASSQEEMGGATQYF
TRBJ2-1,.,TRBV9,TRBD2,TGTGCCAGCAGCAAATCTAGCGGGGGCTACAATGAGCAGTTCTTC,CASSKSSGGYNEQFF
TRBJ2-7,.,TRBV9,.,TGTGCCAGCAGCGTAGGAAACCTGCACAATGAGCAGTACTTC,CASSVGNLHNEQYF
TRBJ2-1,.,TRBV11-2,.,TGTGCCAGCAGCTCTTGGCGAAAACGGGACTTTCCAACACCTGCCAGCTCCTACAATGAGCAGTTCTTC,CASSSWRKRDFPTPASSYNEQFF
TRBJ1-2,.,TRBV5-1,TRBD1,TGCGCCAGCAGCTTGGGGACAGGGACGACCTATGGCTACACCTTC,CASSLGTGTTYGYTF
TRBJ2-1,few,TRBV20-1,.,TGCAGTGCTAGAGAATTAGGACTTGAGTTGAATGAGCAGTTCTTC,CSARELGLELNEQFF
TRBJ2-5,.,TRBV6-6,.,TGTGCCAGCAGTTCCCCACGGGGCAGAAAGGGGACCCAGTACTTC,CASSSPRGRKGTQYF
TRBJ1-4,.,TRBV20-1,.,TGCAGTGCTAGACGGACAGTTGAAAAACTGTTTTTT,CSARRTVEKLFF
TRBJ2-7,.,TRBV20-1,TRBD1,TGCAGTGCTGACAGACAGGGGGTCGATGAGCAGTACTTC,CSADRQGVDEQYF
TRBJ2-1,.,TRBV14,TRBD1,TGTGCCAGCAGCCACTGGGGACAGTACAATGAGCAGTTCTTC,CASSHWGQYNEQFF
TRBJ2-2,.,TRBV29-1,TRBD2,TGCAGCGTTGGTGGACTAGCGGGAGGCCCCGGGGAGCTGTTTTTT,CSVGGLAGGPGELFF
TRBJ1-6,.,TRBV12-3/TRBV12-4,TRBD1,TGTGCCAGCAGGGGGACAGGGCTCAATTCACCCCTCCACTTT,CASRGTGLNSPLHF
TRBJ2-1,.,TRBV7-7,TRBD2,TGTGCCAGCAGTGTGGCGGGAGGGGATGAGCAGTTCTTC,CASSVAGGDEQFF
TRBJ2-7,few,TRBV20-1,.,TGCAGTGCCCGAAACCCCAGCTCCTACGAGCAGTACTTC,CSARNPSSYEQYF
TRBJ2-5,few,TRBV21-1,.,TGTGCCAGTAGGGACAGACGTTCTAAAGAGACCCAGTACTTC,CASRDRRSKETQYF
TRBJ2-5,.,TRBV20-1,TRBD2,TGCAGTGCGGGGACTAGCGTTATTTGGTACTTC,CSAGTSVIWYF
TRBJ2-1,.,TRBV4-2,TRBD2,TGTGCCAGCAGCCAAGCAAGCGGGATGTACAATGGGCAGTTCTTC,CASSQASGMYNGQFF
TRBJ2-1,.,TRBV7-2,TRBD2,TGTGCCAGCAGCTCTCGGGGGACTAGCGGGAGTCATGAGCAGTTCTTC,CASSSRGTSGSHEQFF
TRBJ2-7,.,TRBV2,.,TGTGCCAGCAGTGGCAGGGCTGAGCAGTACTTC,CASSGRAEQYF
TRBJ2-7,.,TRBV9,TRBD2,TGTGCCAGCAGCCCGCGACTAGCGGGATACAATGAGCAGTACTTC,CASSPRLAGYNEQYF
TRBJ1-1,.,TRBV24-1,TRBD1,TGTGCCACCAGTGGAGCCGGGACAGGTGCGAACACTGAAGCTTTCTTT,CATSGAGTGANTEAFF
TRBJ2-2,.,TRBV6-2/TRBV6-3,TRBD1,TGTGCCAGTAGTTCATGGACAGGGAAGGACACCGGGGAGCTGTTTTTT,CASSSWTGKDTGELFF
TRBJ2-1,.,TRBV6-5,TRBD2,TGTGCCAGCGCCTTGGCTAGCGGTCTCAATGAGCAGTTCTTC,CASALASGLNEQFF
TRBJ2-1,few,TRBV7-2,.,TGTGCCAGCAGCTTAGGGAGGAGGGATGAGCAGTTCTTC,CASSLGRRDEQFF
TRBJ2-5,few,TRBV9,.,TGTGCCAGCAGCGGAGTGCCCTCAGAGACCCAGTACTTC,CASSGVPSETQYF
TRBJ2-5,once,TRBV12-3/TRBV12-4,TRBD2,TGTGCCAGCAGCCTTTCTGGGGGGGGTAAGACCCAGTACTTC,CASSLSGGGKTQYF
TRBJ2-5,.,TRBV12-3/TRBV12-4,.,TGTGCCAGCAGTTTAAACAACCAAGAGACCCAGTACTTC,CASSLNNQETQYF
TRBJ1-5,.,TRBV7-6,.,TGTGCCAGCAGCTTACGGCAGGGTAATAGGCAGCCCCAGCATTTT,CASSLRQGNRQPQHF
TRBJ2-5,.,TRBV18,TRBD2,TGTGCCAGCTCACACCGGACTAGCGGGATAGGATACAATGAGCAGTACTTC,CASSHRTSGIGYNEQYF